The present T cell receptor beta chain was sequenced within a study of Graves' ophthalmopathy and Graves' hyperthyroidism. RNA served as the template for amplifying TCR beta CDR3 regions. RT-PCR with HTBI primers came first, then second-round multiplex PCR. TCRdb reprocessed the multiplex PCR reads via MiXCR and lists one record per CDR3 protein. Of about 400,000 distinct CDR3 sequences in the sample, about a sixth were seen once. This clonotype occurred many times. Trimming cost V 5 bases and J 7 bases, with 17 bases left between them. This CDR3 region has 14 residues. Germline CDR1 and CDR2: SEHNR and FQNEAQ (reference sequence).

This TCR was sampled from a woman under 30 with Graves' ophthalmopathy. Sequenced: peripheral blood. The chain couples TRBV7-9 to TRBJ1-1; D ambiguous. The DNA for the CDR3 is TGTGCCAGCAGCAAGAAGTCCGTAGACGATGAAGCTTTCTTT. This sequence encodes CASSKKSVDDEAFF.